This T cell receptor (beta chain) was sequenced in a study of blood T cell repertoires in COVID-19 (dated by TCRdb to 2020 to 2022). Describing the broader study: Samples from collaborators originated in the United States, Italy and Spain and spanned both the acute and convalescent phases of COVID-19. The samples were drawn from two sources: the first 160 participants of the ongoing ImmuneRACE study, and 1,000 to 1,500 subjects contributed by 6 global collaborators. A freely available public database, intended as a resource for researchers studying the immune response to SARS-CoV-2, is where the repertoires were released. The prospective study material was composed of cDNA or gDNA derived from T cells, B-cell-depleted T cells, or PBMCs. Nearly every sample came with metadata listing a de-identified subject ID, COVID-19 status, age in years and sex. HLA class I and class II types, where available, came from metadata supplied by the sample provider rather than from assay-based typing. The dataset comprised deeply sampled blood TCRbeta repertoires from subjects exposed to, actively infected with, or recovered from COVID-19. Study-wide findings and limitations: The amount of clinical and demographic metadata varied by source and participant and was provided uncurated.

A distance of 5 bases separates the germline ends of V and J, which lose 4 bases and 2 bases respectively. From the cysteine up to the phenylalanine, the CDR3 has a length of 12 residues. The CDR3 DNA has 36 bases and is translated from base 1. Based on the germline V gene, the CDR1 and CDR2 sequences are KGHSH and LQKENI. One collaborating source in Seattle enrolled patients during active infection and followed them longitudinally through the course of disease. The collaborating institutions used their own protocols to collect whole blood in K2EDTA tubes. Collaborator samples were shipped for TCRbeta analysis as frozen whole blood, isolated PBMCs, or DNA extracted from either sample type. Comments on this clone: Its antigen is still unknown. One base away there is no much larger clone; base qualities are not given.

TCRbeta CDR3 regions were amplified from genomic DNA by means of the immunoSEQ Assay, a bias-controlled multiplex PCR. As for the original processing: The number of nucleated cells in each sample was estimated by amplification of reference gene primers within the assay. To quantify the absolute abundance of each unique TCRbeta CDR3 rearrangement, sequence reads were collapsed and filtered. For each sample, productive Simpson clonality was calculated as the square root of Simpson's diversity index over productive rearrangements. What TCRdb holds here is the immuneACCESS table cut down to in-frame rearrangements. Part of the clones is not present; checked against another copy, under half of the missing clones reflect an unresolved V gene, and the others are unexplained. The V and J calls and clone size are taken from that table; D and trimming were inferred from the DNA. The sample table contains some 230,000 clones; only one count was recorded for 80% to 85% of them. Less than 9.5% of the sample is in the top ten clones.

Source material: peripheral blood. The V and J genes are TRBV18 and TRBJ2-5; too little of a D gene remains to name it. The sequence came from an elderly woman with COVID-19, enrolled during active disease. The DNA reads TGTGCCAGCTCACGGGCACAAGAGACCCAGTACTTC. Its protein reads: CASSRAQETQYF.